This is a list of T cell receptor beta chains from one sample in a study of T cell repertoires in cytomegalovirus infection. TCRdb recomputed calls from the reads with MiXCR, one row per CDR3 protein. The sample records 150,000 to 200,000 distinct CDR3 sequences, 28% being singletons. Sequenced material: PBMCs. These receptors all come from a human donor in good health (CMV status not recorded). Some clones in this sample may be carry-over from other donors' samples. Both conserved end residues are part of each CDR3. A D gene is named only where the DNA matches it firmly. The listing skips clone size in some rows; elsewhere it reads once, few, many or a size class.

cdr3_nt: TGCAGTGCCCGTGGGACTAGAATATACAATGAGCAGTTCTTC
cdr3_aa: CSARGTRIYNEQFF
d_call: TRBD2
v_call: TRBV20-1
clone_size: few
j_call: TRBJ2-1

cdr3_nt: TGCGCCAGCAGCCAAGGGCGGGGGCCGTCCTACGAGCAGTACTTC
cdr3_aa: CASSQGRGPSYEQYF
d_call: NA
v_call: TRBV4-3
clone_size: few
j_call: TRBJ2-7

cdr3_nt: TGTGCCAGCAGTTTGGTGGGGAGTAGTGAAGCTTTCTTT
cdr3_aa: CASSLVGSSEAFF
d_call: NA
v_call: TRBV12-3/TRBV12-4
clone_size: NA
j_call: TRBJ1-1

cdr3_nt: TGTGCCAGCAGCTTCGGTCGGGGGGCGAGCACAGATACGCAGTATTTT
cdr3_aa: CASSFGRGASTDTQYF
d_call: NA
v_call: TRBV7-3
clone_size: few
j_call: TRBJ2-3

cdr3_nt: TGTGCCAGCTCACCACGGGGGAAAGAGCAGTACTTC
cdr3_aa: CASSPRGKEQYF
d_call: NA
v_call: TRBV18
clone_size: once
j_call: TRBJ2-7

cdr3_nt: TGTGCCAGCAGCTCCGACAGGGGAACCACAGATACGCAGTATTTT
cdr3_aa: CASSSDRGTTDTQYF
d_call: TRBD1
v_call: TRBV2
clone_size: once
j_call: TRBJ2-3

cdr3_nt: TGTGCCAGCAGTTCGGTATCCGGGAGCCCCTATGGCTACACCTTC
cdr3_aa: CASSSVSGSPYGYTF
d_call: NA
v_call: TRBV12-3/TRBV12-4
clone_size: few
j_call: TRBJ1-2

cdr3_nt: TGTGCCAGCAGCTTAGAGATCTCCGAGCAGTACTTC
cdr3_aa: CASSLEISEQYF
d_call: NA
v_call: TRBV7-9
clone_size: many
j_call: TRBJ2-7

cdr3_nt: TGTGCCAGCAGCTTAACGAGTAATGGCTACACCTTC
cdr3_aa: CASSLTSNGYTF
d_call: NA
v_call: TRBV7-9
clone_size: NA
j_call: TRBJ1-2

cdr3_nt: TGTGCCAGTCGAGTCCCGAACCCCAATCAGCCCCAGCATTTT
cdr3_aa: CASRVPNPNQPQHF
d_call: NA
v_call: TRBV19
clone_size: NA
j_call: TRBJ1-5

cdr3_nt: TGTGCCAGTAGTACAGGCCTATACGAGCAGTACTTC
cdr3_aa: CASSTGLYEQYF
d_call: NA
v_call: TRBV19
clone_size: NA
j_call: TRBJ2-7

cdr3_nt: TGTGCCAGCAGCTTAAGGGTAGCCAAAAACATTCAGTACTTC
cdr3_aa: CASSLRVAKNIQYF
d_call: NA
v_call: TRBV11-2
clone_size: few
j_call: TRBJ2-4

cdr3_nt: TGTGCCAGCAGTGACAGGGAGAAGTCGTTCTTC
cdr3_aa: CASSDREKSFF
d_call: TRBD1
v_call: TRBV11-2
clone_size: NA
j_call: TRBJ2-1

cdr3_nt: TGTGCCAGCAGCTTGGCCGGGGGGAACACTGAAGCTTTCTTT
cdr3_aa: CASSLAGGNTEAFF
d_call: NA
v_call: TRBV5-6
clone_size: many
j_call: TRBJ1-1

cdr3_nt: TGTGCCAGCAGCTTGACGGGGGGCCTCTTAAACAATGAGCAGTTCTTC
cdr3_aa: CASSLTGGLLNNEQFF
d_call: NA
v_call: TRBV11-2
clone_size: few
j_call: TRBJ2-1

cdr3_nt: TGTGCCAGCAGCTTCGGGGGACAGACCCAGTACTTC
cdr3_aa: CASSFGGQTQYF
d_call: NA
v_call: TRBV11-2
clone_size: NA
j_call: TRBJ2-5

cdr3_nt: TGTGCCAGCAGCTTAGTGGGCGGCTTCGAAGCTTTCTTT
cdr3_aa: CASSLVGGFEAFF
d_call: NA
v_call: TRBV7-8
clone_size: NA
j_call: TRBJ1-1

cdr3_nt: TGTGCCAGCAGCTCGGACAGGGAGGAACAGCCCCAGCATTTT
cdr3_aa: CASSSDREEQPQHF
d_call: TRBD1
v_call: TRBV7-2
clone_size: many
j_call: TRBJ1-5

cdr3_nt: TGTGCCAGCAGCCGCAGGGGGCATCACGAGCAGTACTTC
cdr3_aa: CASSRRGHHEQYF
d_call: TRBD1
v_call: TRBV11-3
clone_size: NA
j_call: TRBJ2-7

cdr3_nt: TGTGCCAGCAGCTTAGTGCCGGGACTGGGAAACACCATATATTTT
cdr3_aa: CASSLVPGLGNTIYF
d_call: NA
v_call: TRBV7-2
clone_size: few
j_call: TRBJ1-3

cdr3_nt: TGTGCCAACTCACCATATGGGTCGGGGAACACTGAAGCTTTCTTT
cdr3_aa: CANSPYGSGNTEAFF
d_call: NA
v_call: TRBV18
clone_size: NA
j_call: TRBJ1-1